This T cell receptor beta chain derives from a study of PD-1 blockade in mismatch repair-deficient tumors. TCRdb keeps only in-frame clones here, not all; method: immunoSEQ multiplex PCR. Of tens of thousands of clones in the sample, around 85% are singletons; the top ten hold about 2.4%. This clonotype was sampled from an adult with mismatch repair-deficient cancer. The sequences come from peripheral blood, collected 12 weeks after starting pembrolizumab.

The chain's CDR3 is CSVGLPPGETQYF. The CDR3 nucleotides read TGCAGCGTTGGACTGCCCCCGGGGGAGACCCAGTACTTC. The chain combines TRBV29-1 with TRBJ2-5; TRBD2 is a possible D gene (5 bases). CDR1 is SQVTM and CDR2 is ANQGSEA in the germline V gene. This CDR3 has 13 amino acids. V was pared by 4 bases and J by 5 bases, with 14 bases between.